The sequence of this T cell receptor beta chain was determined in a study of blood T cell repertoires in COVID-19. Study-level background: Nucleic acid was either cDNA or gDNA, and it came from T cells, B-cell-depleted T cells, or PBMCs.

It was during active infection that Seattle patients were enrolled and then longitudinally followed. CDR1 and CDR2 (germline): SEHNR, FQNEAQ (reference sequence). The CDR3 consists of 12 residues. Original data processing: By means of reference gene primer amplification, nucleated cell counts were estimated. Data came from immunoSEQ multiplex PCR; TCRdb stores just in-frame clones and leaves some out. V and J calls and clone size are given by that table; D and trimming were obtained from the DNA. The sample yields approximately 530,000 clones, roughly nine tenths seen once. The chain couples TRBV7-9 to TRBJ1-1; D perhaps matches TRBD1 (5 bases). The sequence derives from a woman in her 50s with COVID-19, enrolled during active disease. Source material: peripheral blood. The CDR3 is CGSDRGGTEAFF. Written as DNA, the CDR3 is TGTGGAAGTGATCGGGGGGGCACTGAAGCTTTCTTT.